A selection of T cell receptor beta chains follows, all from one sample in a study of blood T cell repertoires in COVID-19. Some clones are missing from TCRdb's copy, which holds only in-frame ones; the method was immunoSEQ multiplex PCR. Found here are hundreds of thousands of clones, 84% of them singletons; the top ten hold under 4.5%. The sequenced material came from PBMCs or T cells enriched from blood (not recorded which). All receptors come from a man under 40 with acute COVID-19. The CDR3 runs from the conserved cysteine through the conserved F or W. Clone size is not always given. Where it is, it says once, few, many or a class for expanded clones.

cdr3_aa clone_size v_call cdr3_length
CSASYMETQYF NA TRBV20-1 11
CASTPLDRVTDTQYF few TRBV14 15
CASSPKDPGSGNTIYF NA TRBV18 16
CASRNRALHEKLFF NA TRBV5-1 14
CSVVTGLTEAFF NA TRBV29-1 12
CASSSKAGGAITGYTF NA TRBV7-2 16
CASSRTRGVNEKLFF NA TRBV7-9 15
CASKQGRTNYGYTF NA TRBV6-5 14
CASSQGERGINYGYTF NA TRBV4-1 16
CASSRRSGGKNIQYF medium-sized TRBV27 15
CASMEGQSSNQPQHF NA TRBV19 15
CASSPTHKTGEQDTYGYTF NA TRBV18 19
CASSMGLAANEQFF NA TRBV19 14
CASSGSITGELFF NA TRBV7-2 13
CASSLGVSNSYNEQFF NA TRBV5-6 16
CASSLPGTEGNTIYF once TRBV5-1 15
CASSPVGSSYNSPLHF NA TRBV9 16
CASSLGQELYGYTF NA TRBV18 14
CASSLQGGHTQYF NA TRBV11-3 13
CASRRTGTQPQHF once TRBV28 13
CAWSKSSGSNSYNEQFF NA TRBV30 17
CASSISRAADTQYF NA TRBV19 14
CASSSKSGTGAQGEAFF NA TRBV7-8 17
CASSPLTGTSANEQFF NA TRBV3-1/TRBV3-2 16
CASSIGASNNYGYTF NA TRBV19 15
CASSFLDSLGSPLHF NA TRBV28 15
CASSMAGVGDTQYF NA TRBV6-2/TRBV6-3 14
CASSSTRFQETQYF NA TRBV5-5 14
CASSPWVGQGPSPLHF NA TRBV27 16
CASSQDGSGGTGRTGELFF few TRBV4-1 19
CASSLLLGPANEQFF NA TRBV7-2 15
CASILQENTEAFF few TRBV12-3/TRBV12-4 13
CASTPRSTGELFF NA TRBV19 13
CASSRAGVVINEQFF NA TRBV6-2/TRBV6-3 15
CASSRTGNFEKLFF NA TRBV19 14
CASSERTYNTEAFF NA TRBV10-2 14
CASSYGQGDSPLHF once TRBV2 14
CASSYRTSGNNEQFF NA TRBV5-8 15
CASSLGGQGTGELFF NA TRBV7-8 15
CASSPQTSGRGELFF NA TRBV7-2 15
CASSLDSMGPEAFF NA TRBV7-2 14